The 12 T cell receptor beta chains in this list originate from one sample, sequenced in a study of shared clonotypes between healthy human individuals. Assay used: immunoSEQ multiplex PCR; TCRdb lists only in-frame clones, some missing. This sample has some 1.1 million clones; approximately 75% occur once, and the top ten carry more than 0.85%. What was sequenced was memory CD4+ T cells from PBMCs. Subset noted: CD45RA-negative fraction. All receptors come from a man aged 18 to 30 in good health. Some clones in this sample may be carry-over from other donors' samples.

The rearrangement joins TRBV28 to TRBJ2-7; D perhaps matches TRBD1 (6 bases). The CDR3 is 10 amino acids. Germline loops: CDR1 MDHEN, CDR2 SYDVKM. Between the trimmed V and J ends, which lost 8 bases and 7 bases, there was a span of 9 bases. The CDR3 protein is CASGGWEQYF. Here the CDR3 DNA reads TGTGCCAGCGGGGGCTGGGAGCAGTACTTC. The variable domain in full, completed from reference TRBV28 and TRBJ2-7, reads DVKVTQSSRYLVKRTGEKVFLECVQDMDHENMFWYRQDPGLGLRLIYFSYDVKMKEKGDIPEGYSVSREKKERFSLILESASTNQTSMYLCASGGWEQYFGPGTRLTVT.

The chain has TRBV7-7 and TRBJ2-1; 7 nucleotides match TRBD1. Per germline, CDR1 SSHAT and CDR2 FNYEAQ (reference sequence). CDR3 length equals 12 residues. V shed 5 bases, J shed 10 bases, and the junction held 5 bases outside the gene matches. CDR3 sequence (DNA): TGTGCCAGCAGCCCGGACAGGTTGGAGCAGTTCTTC. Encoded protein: CASSPDRLEQFF.

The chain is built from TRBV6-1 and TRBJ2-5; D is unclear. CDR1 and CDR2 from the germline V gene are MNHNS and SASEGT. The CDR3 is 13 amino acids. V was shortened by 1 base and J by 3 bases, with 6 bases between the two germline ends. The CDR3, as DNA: TGTGCCAGCAGTGAAGGGTGGGAAGAGACCCAGTACTTC. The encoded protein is CASSEGWEETQYF.

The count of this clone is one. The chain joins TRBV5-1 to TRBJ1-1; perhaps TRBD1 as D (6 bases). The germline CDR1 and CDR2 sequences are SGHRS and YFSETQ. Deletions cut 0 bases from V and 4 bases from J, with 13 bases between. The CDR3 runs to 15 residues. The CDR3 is CASSLVGGLVTEAFF. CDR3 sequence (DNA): TGCGCCAGCAGCTTGGTTGGGGGGCTGGTCACTGAAGCTTTCTTT.

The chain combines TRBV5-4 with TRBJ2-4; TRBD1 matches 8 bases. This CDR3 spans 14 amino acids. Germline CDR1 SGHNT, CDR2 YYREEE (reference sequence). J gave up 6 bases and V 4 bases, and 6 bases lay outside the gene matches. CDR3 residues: CASSATGVGNIQYF. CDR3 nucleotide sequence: TGTGCCAGCAGCGCGACAGGGGTTGGAAACATTCAGTACTTC.

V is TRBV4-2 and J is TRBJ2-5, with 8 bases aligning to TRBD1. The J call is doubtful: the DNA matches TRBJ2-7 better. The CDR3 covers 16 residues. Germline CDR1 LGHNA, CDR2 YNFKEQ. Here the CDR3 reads CASSLWGTGSSYEQYF. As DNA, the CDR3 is TGTGCCAGCAGCCTATGGGGGACAGGAAGCTCCTACGAGCAGTACTTC.

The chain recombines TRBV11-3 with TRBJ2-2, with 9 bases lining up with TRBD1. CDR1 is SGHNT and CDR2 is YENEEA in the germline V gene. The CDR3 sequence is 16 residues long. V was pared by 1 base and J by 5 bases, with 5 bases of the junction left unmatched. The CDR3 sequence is CASSLGDRVQTGELFF. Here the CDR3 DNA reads TGTGCCAGCAGCTTAGGGGACAGGGTACAAACCGGGGAGCTGTTTTTT.

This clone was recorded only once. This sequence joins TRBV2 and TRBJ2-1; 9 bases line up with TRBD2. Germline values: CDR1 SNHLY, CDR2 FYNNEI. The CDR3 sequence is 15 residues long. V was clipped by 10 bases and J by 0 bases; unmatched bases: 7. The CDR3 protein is CAISSGASSYNEQFF. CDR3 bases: TGTGCCATCTCTAGCGGGGCGAGCTCCTACAATGAGCAGTTCTTC.

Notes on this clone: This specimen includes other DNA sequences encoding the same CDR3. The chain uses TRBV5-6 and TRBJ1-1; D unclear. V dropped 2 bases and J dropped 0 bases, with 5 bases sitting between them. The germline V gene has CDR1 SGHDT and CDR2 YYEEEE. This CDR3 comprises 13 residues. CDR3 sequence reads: CASSLRMNTEAFF. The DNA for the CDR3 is TGTGCCAGCAGCTTACGTATGAACACTGAAGCTTTCTTT. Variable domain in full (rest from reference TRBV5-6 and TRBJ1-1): DAGVTQSPTHLIKTRGQQVTLRCSPKSGHDTVSWYQQALGQGPQFIFQYYEEEERQRGNFPDRFSGHQFPNYSSELNVNALLLGDSALYLCASSLRMNTEAFFGQGTRLTVV.

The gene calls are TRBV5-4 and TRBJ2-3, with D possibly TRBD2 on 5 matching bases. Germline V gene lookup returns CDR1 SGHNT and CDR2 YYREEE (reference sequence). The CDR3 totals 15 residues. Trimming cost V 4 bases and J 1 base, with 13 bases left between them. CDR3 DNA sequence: TGTGCCAGCAGCCAGATTTGGACTCGCACAGATACGCAGTATTTT. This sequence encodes CASSQIWTRTDTQYF.

Written as DNA, the CDR3 is TGTGCCAGCAGCCCCCCGGGGGGAGGGACCTACGAGCAGTACTTC. This translates into CASSPPGGGTYEQYF. The J gene is TRBJ2-7, the V gene TRBV11-2; 7 positions match TRBD2. The trim removed 5 bases at V and 2 bases at J, leaving 9 bases unmatched. Germline V gene sequence: CDR1 SGHAT, CDR2 FQNNGV. CDR3 size: 15 residues.

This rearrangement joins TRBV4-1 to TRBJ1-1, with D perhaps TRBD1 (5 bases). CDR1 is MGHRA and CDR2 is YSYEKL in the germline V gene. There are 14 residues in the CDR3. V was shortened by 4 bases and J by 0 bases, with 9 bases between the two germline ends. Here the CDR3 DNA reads TGCGCCAGCAGCCCACAACAGGTGAACACTGAAGCTTTCTTT. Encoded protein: CASSPQQVNTEAFF.